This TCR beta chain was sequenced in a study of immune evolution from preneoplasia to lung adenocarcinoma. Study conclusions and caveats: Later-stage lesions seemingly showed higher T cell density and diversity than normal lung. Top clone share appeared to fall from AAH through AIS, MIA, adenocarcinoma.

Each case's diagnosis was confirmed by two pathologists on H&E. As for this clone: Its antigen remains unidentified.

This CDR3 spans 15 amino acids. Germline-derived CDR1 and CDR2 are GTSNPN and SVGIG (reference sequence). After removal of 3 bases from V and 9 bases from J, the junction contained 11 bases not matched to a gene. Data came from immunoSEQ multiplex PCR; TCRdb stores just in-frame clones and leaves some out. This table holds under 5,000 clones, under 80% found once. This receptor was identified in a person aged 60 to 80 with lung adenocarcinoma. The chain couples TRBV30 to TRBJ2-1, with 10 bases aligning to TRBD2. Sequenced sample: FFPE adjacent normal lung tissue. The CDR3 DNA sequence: TGTGCCTGGAGCGCCGGGGGGACTAGCGTGGGTGAGCAGTTCTTC. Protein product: CAWSAGGTSVGEQFF.